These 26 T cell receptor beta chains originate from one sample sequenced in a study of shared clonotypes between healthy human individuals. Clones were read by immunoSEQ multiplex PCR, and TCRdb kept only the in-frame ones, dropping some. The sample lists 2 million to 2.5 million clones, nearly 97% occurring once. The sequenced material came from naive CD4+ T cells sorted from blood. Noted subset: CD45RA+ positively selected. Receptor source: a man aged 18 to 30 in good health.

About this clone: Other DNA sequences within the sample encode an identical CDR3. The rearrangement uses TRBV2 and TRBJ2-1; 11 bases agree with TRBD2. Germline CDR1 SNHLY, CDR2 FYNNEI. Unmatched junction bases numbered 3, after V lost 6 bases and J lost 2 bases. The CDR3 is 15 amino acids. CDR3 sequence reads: CASSVLAGAYNEQFF. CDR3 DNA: TGTGCCAGCAGCGTACTAGCGGGAGCCTACAATGAGCAGTTCTTC.

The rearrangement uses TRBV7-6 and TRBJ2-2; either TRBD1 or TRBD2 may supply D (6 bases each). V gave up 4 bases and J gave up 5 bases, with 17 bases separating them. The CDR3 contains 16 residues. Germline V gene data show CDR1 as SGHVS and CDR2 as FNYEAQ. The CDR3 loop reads CASSSFNGGTTGELFF. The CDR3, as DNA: TGTGCCAGCAGCTCATTCAACGGGGGCACAACCGGGGAGCTGTTTTTT.

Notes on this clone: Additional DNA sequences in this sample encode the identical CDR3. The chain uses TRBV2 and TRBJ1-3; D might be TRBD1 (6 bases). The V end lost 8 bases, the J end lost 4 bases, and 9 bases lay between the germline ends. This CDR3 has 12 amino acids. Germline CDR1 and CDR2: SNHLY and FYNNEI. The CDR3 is CASSGDGNTIYF. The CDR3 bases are TGTGCCAGCTCAGGGGACGGAAACACCATATATTTT.

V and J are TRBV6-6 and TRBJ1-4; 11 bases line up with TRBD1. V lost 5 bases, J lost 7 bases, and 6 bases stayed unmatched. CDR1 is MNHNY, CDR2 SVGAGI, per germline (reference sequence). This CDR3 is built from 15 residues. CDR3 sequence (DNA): TGTGCCAGCAGTCGGACAGGGGGCAAAATTGAAAAACTGTTTTTT. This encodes CASSRTGGKIEKLFF.

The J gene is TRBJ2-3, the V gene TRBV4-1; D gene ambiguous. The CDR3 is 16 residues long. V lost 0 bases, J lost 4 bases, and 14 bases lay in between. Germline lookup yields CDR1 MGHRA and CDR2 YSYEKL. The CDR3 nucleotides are TGCGCCAGCAGCCAAGATCAGCCCAAGGCGGCAGATACGCAGTATTTT. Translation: CASSQDQPKAADTQYF.

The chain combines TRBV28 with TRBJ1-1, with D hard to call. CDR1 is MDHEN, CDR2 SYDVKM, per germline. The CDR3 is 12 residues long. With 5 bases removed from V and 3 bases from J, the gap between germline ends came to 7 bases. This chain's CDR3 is CASSKGYTEAFF. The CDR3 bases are TGTGCCAGCAGTAAAGGGTACACTGAAGCTTTCTTT.

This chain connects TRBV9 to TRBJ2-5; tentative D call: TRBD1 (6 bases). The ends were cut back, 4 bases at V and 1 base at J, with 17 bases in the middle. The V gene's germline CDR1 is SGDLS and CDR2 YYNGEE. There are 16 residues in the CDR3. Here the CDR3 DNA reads TGTGCCAGCAGCTCCCGGCCCTCAGGGGTCCAAGAGACCCAGTACTTC. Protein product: CASSSRPSGVQETQYF.

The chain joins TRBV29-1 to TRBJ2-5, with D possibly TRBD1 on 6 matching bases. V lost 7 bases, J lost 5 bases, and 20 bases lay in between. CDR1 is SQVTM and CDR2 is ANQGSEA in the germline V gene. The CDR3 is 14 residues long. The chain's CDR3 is CSAMRENRAETQYF. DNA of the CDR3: TGCAGCGCCATGAGGGAAAACAGGGCTGAGACCCAGTACTTC.

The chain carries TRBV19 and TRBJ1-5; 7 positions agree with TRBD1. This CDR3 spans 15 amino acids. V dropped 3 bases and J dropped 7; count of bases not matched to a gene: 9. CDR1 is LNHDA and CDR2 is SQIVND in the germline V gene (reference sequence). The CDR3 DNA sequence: TGTGCCAGTAGTATCATAAACAGGGGCCAACAGCCCCAGCATTTT. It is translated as CASSIINRGQQPQHF.

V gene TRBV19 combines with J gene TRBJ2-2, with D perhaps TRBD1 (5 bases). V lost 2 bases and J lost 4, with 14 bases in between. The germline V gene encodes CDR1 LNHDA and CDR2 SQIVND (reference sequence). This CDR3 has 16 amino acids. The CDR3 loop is CASSITGLVVTGELFF. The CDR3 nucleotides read TGTGCCAGTAGTATAACAGGTTTGGTGGTCACCGGGGAGCTGTTTTTT.

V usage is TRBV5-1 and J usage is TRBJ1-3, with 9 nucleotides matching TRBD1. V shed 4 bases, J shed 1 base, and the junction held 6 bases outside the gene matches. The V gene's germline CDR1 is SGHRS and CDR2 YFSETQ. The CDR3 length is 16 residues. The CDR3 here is CASSPTGQGSGNTIYF. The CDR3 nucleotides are TGCGCCAGCAGCCCCACGGGACAGGGATCTGGAAACACCATATATTTT.

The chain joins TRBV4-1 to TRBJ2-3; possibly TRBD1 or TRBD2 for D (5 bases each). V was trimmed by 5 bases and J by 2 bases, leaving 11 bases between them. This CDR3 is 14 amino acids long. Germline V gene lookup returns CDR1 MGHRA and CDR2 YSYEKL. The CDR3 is CASSTWDDTDTQYF. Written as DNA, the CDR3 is TGCGCCAGCAGCACCTGGGACGACACAGATACGCAGTATTTT.

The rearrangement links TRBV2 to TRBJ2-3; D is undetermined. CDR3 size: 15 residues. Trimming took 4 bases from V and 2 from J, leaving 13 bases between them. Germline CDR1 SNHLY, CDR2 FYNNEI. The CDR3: CASSGPAQATDTQYF. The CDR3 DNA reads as TGTGCCAGCAGTGGTCCGGCCCAGGCCACAGATACGCAGTATTTT.

The CDR3 here is CASSLVGQGYFPQETQYF. The DNA of the CDR3 is TGCGCCAGCAGCTTGGTGGGACAGGGCTATTTCCCCCAAGAGACCCAGTACTTC. The rearrangement links TRBV5-1 to TRBJ2-5; 9 nucleotides align to TRBD1. Per germline, CDR1 SGHRS and CDR2 YFSETQ. CDR3 length equals 18 residues. Germline trimming cut 0 bases from V and 1 base from J; bases unmatched to any gene: 10.

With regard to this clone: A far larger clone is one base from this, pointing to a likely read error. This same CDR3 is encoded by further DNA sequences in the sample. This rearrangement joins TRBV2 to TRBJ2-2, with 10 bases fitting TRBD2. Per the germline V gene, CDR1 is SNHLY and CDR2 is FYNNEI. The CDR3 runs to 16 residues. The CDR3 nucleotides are TGTGCCAGCAGACCACCTACTAGCGGGAACACCGGGGAACTGTTTTTT. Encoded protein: CASRPPTSGNTGELFF. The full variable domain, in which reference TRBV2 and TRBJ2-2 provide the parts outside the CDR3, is EPEVTQTPSHQVTQMGQEVILRCVPISNHLYFYWYRQILGQKVEFLVSFYNNEISEKSEIFDDQFSVERPDGSNFTLKIRSTKLEDSAMYFCASRPPTSGNTGELFFGEGSRLTVL.

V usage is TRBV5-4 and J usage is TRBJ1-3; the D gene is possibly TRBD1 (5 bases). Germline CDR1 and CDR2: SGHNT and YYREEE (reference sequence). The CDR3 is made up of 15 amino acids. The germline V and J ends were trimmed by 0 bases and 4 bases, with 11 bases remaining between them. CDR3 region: CASSLGKGNGNTIYF. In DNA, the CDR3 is TGTGCCAGCAGCTTGGGGAAGGGGAACGGAAACACCATATATTTT.

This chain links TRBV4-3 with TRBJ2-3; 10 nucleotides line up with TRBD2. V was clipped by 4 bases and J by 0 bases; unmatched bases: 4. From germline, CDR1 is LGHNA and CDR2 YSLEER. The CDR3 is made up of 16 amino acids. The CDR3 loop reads CASSRGTSASTDTQYF. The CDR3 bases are TGCGCCAGCAGCCGAGGGACTAGCGCTAGCACAGATACGCAGTATTTT.

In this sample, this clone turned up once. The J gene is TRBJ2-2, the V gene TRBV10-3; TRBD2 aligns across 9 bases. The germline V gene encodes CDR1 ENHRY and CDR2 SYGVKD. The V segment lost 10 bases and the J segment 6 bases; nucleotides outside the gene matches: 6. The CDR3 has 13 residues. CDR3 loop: CATRTSEAGELFF. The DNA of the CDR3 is TGTGCCACCAGGACTAGCGAGGCCGGGGAGCTGTTTTTT.

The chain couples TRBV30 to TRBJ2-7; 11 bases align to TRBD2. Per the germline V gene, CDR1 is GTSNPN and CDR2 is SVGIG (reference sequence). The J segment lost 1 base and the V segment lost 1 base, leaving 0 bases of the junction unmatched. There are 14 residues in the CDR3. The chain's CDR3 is CAWSGLAGSYEQYF. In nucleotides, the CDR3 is TGTGCCTGGAGTGGACTAGCGGGGTCCTACGAGCAGTACTTC.

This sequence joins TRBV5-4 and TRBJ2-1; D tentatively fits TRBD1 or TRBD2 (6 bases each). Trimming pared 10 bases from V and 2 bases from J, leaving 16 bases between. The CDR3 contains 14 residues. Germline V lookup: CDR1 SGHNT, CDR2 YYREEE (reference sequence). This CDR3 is CAWGAGSAYNEQFF. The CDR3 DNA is TGTGCCTGGGGGGCGGGTTCTGCCTACAATGAGCAGTTCTTC.

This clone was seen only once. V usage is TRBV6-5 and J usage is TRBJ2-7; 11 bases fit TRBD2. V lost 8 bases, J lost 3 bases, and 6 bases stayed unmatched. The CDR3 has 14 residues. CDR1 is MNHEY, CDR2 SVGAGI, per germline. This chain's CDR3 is CASRQTSGIYEQYF. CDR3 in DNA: TGTGCCAGCCGCCAGACTAGCGGGATCTACGAGCAGTACTTC.

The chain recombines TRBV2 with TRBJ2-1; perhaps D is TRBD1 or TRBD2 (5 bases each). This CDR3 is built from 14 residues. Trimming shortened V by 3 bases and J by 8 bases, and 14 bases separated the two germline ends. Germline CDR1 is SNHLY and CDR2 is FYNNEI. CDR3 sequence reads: CASSDPRASHEQFF. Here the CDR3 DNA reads TGTGCCAGCAGTGATCCCAGGGCTAGCCATGAGCAGTTCTTC.

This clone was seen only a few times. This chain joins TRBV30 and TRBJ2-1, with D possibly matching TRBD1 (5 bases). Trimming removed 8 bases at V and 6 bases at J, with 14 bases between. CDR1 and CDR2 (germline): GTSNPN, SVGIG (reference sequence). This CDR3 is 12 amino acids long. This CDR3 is CAQGPRFNEQFF. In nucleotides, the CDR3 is TGTGCCCAGGGTCCGCGTTTCAATGAGCAGTTCTTC.

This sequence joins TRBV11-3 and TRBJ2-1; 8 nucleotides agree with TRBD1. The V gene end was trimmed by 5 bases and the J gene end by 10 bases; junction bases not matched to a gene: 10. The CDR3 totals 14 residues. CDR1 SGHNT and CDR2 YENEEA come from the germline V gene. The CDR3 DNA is TGTGCCAGCAGCCAATCCGCAGGGGGCAGCGAGCAGTTCTTC. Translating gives CASSQSAGGSEQFF.

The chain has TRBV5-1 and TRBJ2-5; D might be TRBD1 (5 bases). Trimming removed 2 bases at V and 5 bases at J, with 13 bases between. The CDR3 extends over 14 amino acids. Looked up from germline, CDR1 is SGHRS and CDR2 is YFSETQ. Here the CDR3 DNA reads TGCGCCAGCAGCTTCGAGGCAGGGATGGAGACCCAGTACTTC. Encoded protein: CASSFEAGMETQYF.

The CDR3 coding sequence is TGTGCCAGCAGCTCAACGACAGGGGGCGGGCTGGTCTATGGCTACACCTTC. Residues: CASSSTTGGGLVYGYTF. The V gene is TRBV7-2, the J gene TRBJ1-2, with 10 bases fitting TRBD1. CDR3 length equals 17 residues. V dropped 4 bases and J dropped 4; count of bases not matched to a gene: 12. The germline V gene encodes CDR1 SGHTA and CDR2 FQGNSA.